The rows below give T cell receptor beta chains drawn from one sample of a study of shared clonotypes between healthy human individuals. The protocol was immunoSEQ multiplex PCR, while the TCRdb copy is restricted to in-frame clones and leaves out a portion. The table includes around 980,000 clones, about 84% detected once. Sequences were obtained from memory CD4+ T cells from PBMCs. These receptors all stem from a man aged 18 to 29 in good health. Some clones in this sample may be carry-over from other donors' samples. CDR3s include the opening cysteine and the closing phenylalanine or tryptophan. A D gene is named only where the DNA matches it firmly. Size is stated for part of the rows, as once, few or many counts, or as a class when the clone is expanded.

J gene: TRBJ1-5; D gene: .; V gene: TRBV23-1; clone size: .; CDR3 protein: CASSQRDWPHQPQHF; CDR3 DNA: TGCGCCAGCAGTCAGCGGGATTGGCCCCATCAGCCCCAGCATTTT
J gene: TRBJ2-3; D gene: .; V gene: TRBV10-3; clone size: .; CDR3 protein: CAIRSNLAEFTDTQYF; CDR3 DNA: TGTGCCATCAGAAGTAACTTGGCGGAATTCACAGATACGCAGTATTTT
J gene: TRBJ1-1; D gene: .; V gene: TRBV7-5; clone size: .; CDR3 protein: CASSLVANTEAFF; CDR3 DNA: TGTGCCAGCAGCTTAGTGGCAAACACTGAAGCTTTCTTT
J gene: TRBJ1-3; D gene: .; V gene: TRBV7-2; clone size: .; CDR3 protein: CASSSTRDISGNTIYF; CDR3 DNA: TGTGCCAGCAGCTCAACGCGGGACATCTCTGGAAACACCATATATTTT
J gene: TRBJ1-2; D gene: .; V gene: TRBV5-6; clone size: once; CDR3 protein: CASSPRRGPGPAGGYTF; CDR3 DNA: TGTGCCAGCAGCCCCCGAAGGGGTCCAGGTCCGGCGGGGGGCTACACCTTC
J gene: TRBJ2-5; D gene: .; V gene: TRBV18; clone size: few; CDR3 protein: CASSPRSQAVQETQYF; CDR3 DNA: TGTGCCAGCTCACCACGTAGTCAGGCAGTACAAGAGACCCAGTACTTC
J gene: TRBJ1-2; D gene: .; V gene: TRBV29-1; clone size: .; CDR3 protein: CSVDRGSYGYTF; CDR3 DNA: TGCAGCGTTGATAGGGGCTCCTATGGCTACACCTTC
J gene: TRBJ1-1; D gene: TRBD1; V gene: TRBV27; clone size: .; CDR3 protein: CASSGTGYLPEAFF; CDR3 DNA: TGTGCCAGCAGTGGGACAGGTTATTTGCCTGAAGCTTTCTTT
J gene: TRBJ1-1; D gene: TRBD1; V gene: TRBV5-8; clone size: few; CDR3 protein: CASSFNDRDTEAFF; CDR3 DNA: TGTGCCAGCAGCTTCAATGACAGGGACACTGAAGCTTTCTTT
J gene: TRBJ2-1; D gene: TRBD2; V gene: TRBV7-2; clone size: .; CDR3 protein: CASSLTSGRGEQFF; CDR3 DNA: TGTGCCAGCAGCTTAACTAGCGGGAGGGGTGAGCAGTTCTTC
J gene: TRBJ1-1; D gene: .; V gene: TRBV29-1; clone size: .; CDR3 protein: CSVDNGVGTEAFF; CDR3 DNA: TGCAGCGTTGATAACGGGGTTGGGACTGAAGCTTTCTTT
J gene: TRBJ1-5; D gene: .; V gene: TRBV19; clone size: .; CDR3 protein: CASSPLDRQPQHF; CDR3 DNA: TGTGCCAGTAGTCCTTTGGACAGACAGCCCCAGCATTTT
J gene: TRBJ2-7; D gene: .; V gene: TRBV5-1; clone size: .; CDR3 protein: CASSLGQVSSYEQYF; CDR3 DNA: TGCGCCAGCAGCTTGGGACAGGTCAGCTCCTACGAGCAGTACTTC
J gene: TRBJ1-1; D gene: .; V gene: TRBV10-2; clone size: few; CDR3 protein: CASRGHTEAFF; CDR3 DNA: TGCGCCAGCAGGGGGCACACTGAAGCTTTCTTT
J gene: TRBJ2-5; D gene: .; V gene: TRBV7-7; clone size: once; CDR3 protein: CASSLESARAQYF; CDR3 DNA: TGTGCCAGCAGCTTAGAAAGCGCTAGGGCCCAGTACTTC
J gene: TRBJ2-7; D gene: TRBD2; V gene: TRBV28; clone size: .; CDR3 protein: CASKTSGDPKDEQYF; CDR3 DNA: TGTGCCAGCAAGACTAGCGGGGACCCTAAGGACGAGCAGTACTTC
J gene: TRBJ2-3; D gene: .; V gene: TRBV7-9; clone size: .; CDR3 protein: CASSLGVASTDTQYF; CDR3 DNA: TGTGCCAGCAGCTTGGGTGTCGCTAGCACAGATACGCAGTATTTT
J gene: TRBJ2-7; D gene: TRBD1; V gene: TRBV12-5; clone size: .; CDR3 protein: CASGGQATFLAGYEQYF; CDR3 DNA: TGTGCTAGTGGTGGACAGGCTACTTTCCTTGCGGGCTACGAGCAGTACTTC
J gene: TRBJ2-4; D gene: .; V gene: TRBV30; clone size: few; CDR3 protein: CAWSVSWVFAKNIQYF; CDR3 DNA: TGTGCCTGGAGTGTAAGTTGGGTATTTGCCAAAAACATTCAGTACTTC
J gene: TRBJ1-5; D gene: .; V gene: TRBV11-2; clone size: .; CDR3 protein: CASSLDYSSNQPQHF; CDR3 DNA: TGTGCCAGCAGCTTAGATTACAGTAGCAATCAGCCCCAGCATTTT
J gene: TRBJ1-5; D gene: .; V gene: TRBV6-1; clone size: .; CDR3 protein: CAGARAPSQPQHF; CDR3 DNA: TGTGCCGGGGCACGGGCCCCCAGTCAGCCCCAGCATTTT
J gene: TRBJ2-5; D gene: .; V gene: TRBV5-4; clone size: .; CDR3 protein: CASSQSTYQETQYF; CDR3 DNA: TGTGCCAGCAGCCAGTCTACCTACCAAGAGACCCAGTACTTC
J gene: TRBJ2-2; D gene: TRBD2; V gene: TRBV28; clone size: .; CDR3 protein: CASSYRAGGPGPGELFF; CDR3 DNA: TGTGCCAGCTCATACCGAGCGGGAGGGCCTGGACCCGGGGAGCTGTTTTTT
J gene: TRBJ1-2; D gene: .; V gene: TRBV29-1; clone size: .; CDR3 protein: CSVEDRKQPKRPGSYGYTF; CDR3 DNA: TGCAGCGTTGAAGATCGCAAGCAGCCCAAACGACCGGGGAGCTATGGCTACACCTTC
J gene: TRBJ2-7; D gene: TRBD1; V gene: TRBV5-4; clone size: few; CDR3 protein: CASSLTGGEQYF; CDR3 DNA: TGTGCCAGCAGCTTGACAGGGGGCGAGCAGTACTTC
J gene: TRBJ2-2; D gene: TRBD2; V gene: TRBV4-1; clone size: .; CDR3 protein: CASSQATTSGTGELFF; CDR3 DNA: TGCGCCAGCAGCCAAGCGACCACTAGCGGTACCGGGGAGCTGTTTTTT
J gene: TRBJ2-1; D gene: .; V gene: TRBV5-5; clone size: .; CDR3 protein: CASSLRSGGEQFF; CDR3 DNA: TGTGCCAGCAGCTTGAGAAGCGGTGGGGAGCAGTTCTTC
J gene: TRBJ2-2; D gene: TRBD2; V gene: TRBV11-3; clone size: .; CDR3 protein: CASSRGTSGRARGTGELFF; CDR3 DNA: TGTGCCAGCAGCCGGGGAACTAGCGGGAGGGCCCGGGGCACCGGGGAGCTGTTTTTT
J gene: TRBJ2-7; D gene: TRBD1; V gene: TRBV5-4; clone size: .; CDR3 protein: CASSAQGGAYEQYF; CDR3 DNA: TGTGCCAGCAGCGCCCAAGGGGGCGCCTACGAGCAGTACTTC
J gene: TRBJ1-1; D gene: .; V gene: TRBV4-1; clone size: .; CDR3 protein: CASSQDSGPQAFF; CDR3 DNA: TGCGCCAGCAGCCAAGATTCCGGACCGCAAGCTTTCTTT